The rows below give T cell receptor beta chains drawn from one sample of a study of T cells in Graves' hyperthyroidism and ophthalmopathy. TCRdb re-called the multiplex PCR reads through MiXCR, storing one row per CDR3 protein. The sample records hundreds of thousands of distinct CDR3 sequences, around 22% being singletons. Sequences were obtained from blood. These receptors were collected from a man under 40 with Graves' ophthalmopathy. Both conserved end residues are trimmed from each CDR3. Each record gives: J gene, clone size, V gene, CDR3 protein. Size tells how often a clone was seen (once, few, many) or the class of an expanded clone, and some rows leave it out.

TRBJ1-1	many	TRBV18	ASSRDRVGTSTEAF
TRBJ2-1	NA	TRBV6-1	ASSSYRGVRENEQF
TRBJ1-4	few	TRBV5-6	ASSLAETGGREKLF
TRBJ2-7	NA	TRBV29-1	SVVGGTRSYEQY
TRBJ2-3	few	TRBV19	ASKAQGALAADTQY
TRBJ2-2	many	TRBV3-1	ASSRGGVELF
TRBJ2-1	many	TRBV11-1	ASSPGLVHEQF
TRBJ2-5	many	TRBV5-1	ASSPAGGQQETQY
TRBJ2-1	once	TRBV28	ASRTTSGSDEQF
TRBJ2-7	many	TRBV12-3/TRBV12-4	ASSLSSQQY
TRBJ1-3	NA	TRBV28	ASRSGQLGYPGNTIY
TRBJ2-1	few	TRBV7-2	ASSLSPAGVRNEQF
TRBJ1-1	NA	TRBV27	ASSLSRTGNTEAF
TRBJ1-4	many	TRBV18	ASSPDREKLF
TRBJ2-5	NA	TRBV27	ASSPRWSAQETQY
TRBJ2-7	NA	TRBV6-1	ASSFQGRPGEQY
TRBJ2-5	NA	TRBV3-1	ATTPSSLETQY
TRBJ2-7	NA	TRBV28	ASGSQRGVYEQY
TRBJ1-4	many	TRBV2	ASRVEVNEKLF
TRBJ1-5	NA	TRBV6-2/TRBV6-3	ASKDLRVSNQPQH
TRBJ1-1	many	TRBV30	AWSVRLNTEAF
TRBJ2-3	few	TRBV28	ASSLWASGQDTQY
TRBJ1-2	few	TRBV28	ASRGQGLGYGYT
TRBJ1-4	many	TRBV3-1	ASSQEGIEKLF
TRBJ2-3	many	TRBV18	ASSLQGATQY
TRBJ1-5	few	TRBV5-6	ASSLWRRANQPQH
TRBJ2-1	NA	TRBV27	ASRSRGQQF
TRBJ2-7	NA	TRBV12-3/TRBV12-4	ASSPRGDYEQY
TRBJ2-4	NA	TRBV12-3/TRBV12-4	AGSRIRGDIQY
TRBJ2-3	NA	TRBV10-3	AISDLDTQY
TRBJ2-3	many	TRBV11-2	ASSFGLAGTDTQY
TRBJ2-7	many	TRBV9	ASSVAGELYEQY
TRBJ1-1	NA	TRBV6-2/TRBV6-3	ASSYERMDTEAF
TRBJ2-1	many	TRBV20-1	SATHTQLYDEQF
TRBJ2-1	NA	TRBV14	ASSQDYSYNEQF
TRBJ1-1	NA	TRBV6-2/TRBV6-3	ASNRETGENTEAF
TRBJ2-1	few	TRBV7-9	ASSFRDRVDEQF
TRBJ2-1	NA	TRBV5-5	ASSLSSGSSREQF
TRBJ2-2	few	TRBV6-5	ASSYEGTEFGSGELF
TRBJ1-1	few	TRBV5-6	ASSFPRRPNTEAF
TRBJ1-5	NA	TRBV19	ASHRDRGFTSNQPQH
TRBJ1-1	many	TRBV6-6	ASSYGTGIMNTEAF
TRBJ1-1	NA	TRBV3-1	ASSQEGRLLEAF
TRBJ1-1	many	TRBV3-1	ASSRTFNTEAF
TRBJ1-2	few	TRBV29-1	SALGGGSYGYT
TRBJ2-4	few	TRBV12-3/TRBV12-4	ASSLTSGAKNIQY
TRBJ2-3	NA	TRBV18	ASSPSASGGADTQY
TRBJ1-1	few	TRBV12-3/TRBV12-4	ASSRGQVKGAAF
TRBJ2-2	few	TRBV5-6	ASSSITSGRAGELF
TRBJ1-1	many	TRBV5-1	ASSTGTANTEAF
TRBJ2-4	NA	TRBV12-3/TRBV12-4	ASSPTGGRRNIQY
TRBJ1-2	NA	TRBV2	ASSEIAEGMGYGYT
TRBJ1-2	many	TRBV5-1	ASSLGTGGRRDGYT
TRBJ2-7	once	TRBV12-3/TRBV12-4	ASIRSGRAPGEQY
TRBJ2-1	many	TRBV20-1	SGTSGHNEQF
TRBJ2-3	NA	TRBV19	ATRLAGSTDTQY
TRBJ1-5	few	TRBV15	ATSRVRRDRAHQPQH
TRBJ2-3	few	TRBV30	AYQLEMRGGTDTQY
TRBJ2-5	NA	TRBV5-1	ASNKGQGGLQETQY